One sample yielded the 21 T cell receptor beta chains listed below, sequenced in a study of Graves' ophthalmopathy and Graves' hyperthyroidism. RNA transcripts were the source from which TCR beta CDR3 regions were amplified. RT-PCR was first run with HTBI primers, then multiplex PCR in a second round. TCRdb called the multiplex PCR reads again in MiXCR, with one record for every CDR3 protein. The data show about 230,000 distinct CDR3 sequences, around 45% seen once. Sequenced sample: peripheral blood. These TCRs come from an adult man with Graves' ophthalmopathy.

V usage is TRBV7-9 and J usage is TRBJ1-1; D gene unclear. V dropped 6 bases and J dropped 7 bases, with 15 bases sitting between them. The germline gives CDR1 SEHNR, CDR2 FQNEAQ (reference sequence). The CDR3 spans 13 residues. In DNA, the CDR3 is TGTGCCAGCAGTGTTCCCCAGGCAGGTGAAGCTTTCTTT. Amino acids: CASSVPQAGEAFF.

This clonotype was counted at least ten times. The chain recombines TRBV7-2 with TRBJ1-6, with D perhaps TRBD1 (6 bases). Trimming shortened V by 4 bases and J by 10 bases, and 14 bases separated the two germline ends. In germline, CDR1 is SGHTA, CDR2 FQGNSA. This CDR3 has 14 amino acids. The CDR3 sequence is CASSSAGVGSPLHF. In nucleotides, the CDR3 is TGTGCCAGCAGCTCCGCAGGGGTGGGGTCACCCCTCCACTTT.

Regarding this clonotype: A junction end diverges from the germline sequence, so it may reflect a read error. The rearrangement joins TRBV7-9 to TRBJ2-7, with TRBD1 as a possible D gene (6 bases). The CDR3 loop spans 16 amino acids. CDR1 and CDR2 from the germline V gene are SEHNR and FQNEAQ (reference sequence). The CDR3: CASSQVRTANNYEQYF. The CDR3 nucleotides are TGCGCCAGCAGCCAAGTGCGGACAGCAAATAACTACGAGCAGTACTTC.

This rearrangement joins TRBV19 to TRBJ1-3; D unresolved. The V end lost 3 bases, the J end lost 0 bases, and 12 bases lay between the germline ends. Germline loops: CDR1 LNHDA, CDR2 SQIVND (reference sequence). The CDR3 sequence is 16 residues long. The CDR3 bases are TGTGCCAGTAGTATCGGGTCACCGACCTCTGGAAACACCATATATTTT. Amino acids: CASSIGSPTSGNTIYF.

The chain couples TRBV10-2 to TRBJ2-2; 12 nucleotides match TRBD2. The germline gives CDR1 WSHSY, CDR2 SAAADI. This CDR3 region has 16 residues. Trimming took 6 bases from V and 4 from J; bases not matched to a gene: 6. CDR3 protein: CASSLLAGGGTGELFF. The CDR3 nucleotides are TGCGCCAGCAGCCTACTAGCGGGAGGCGGCACCGGGGAGCTGTTTTTT.

This clonotype was observed a few times. This chain uses TRBV29-1 with TRBJ2-2; D not resolved. This CDR3 spans 13 amino acids. The V gene lost 8 bases and the J gene lost 3 bases, with 13 bases spanning the gap. Germline V gene lookup returns CDR1 SQVTM and CDR2 ANQGSEA. For the CDR3, the DNA is TGCAGCCCGTCCCCAGGAGACACCGGGGAGCTGTTTTTT. This codes for CSPSPGDTGELFF.

This clonotype was seen only a few times. The chain employs TRBV27 and TRBJ1-6; maybe TRBD1 (5 bases). The length of the CDR3 is 13 residues. Trimming pared 6 bases from V and 6 bases from J, leaving 9 bases between. Germline lookup yields CDR1 MNHEY and CDR2 SMNVEV (reference sequence). The CDR3 sequence: CASRGRSNSPLHF. The CDR3 bases are TGTGCCAGCAGGGGACGGTCTAATTCACCCCTCCACTTT.

This clonotype was observed a few times. CDR3 nucleotides: TGTGCCAGCAGCCCCGGGAGGGGGCCCACCGGGGAGCTGTTTTTT. This sequence encodes CASSPGRGPTGELFF. The chain has TRBV7-8 and TRBJ2-2; D possibly corresponds to TRBD2 (8 bases). The CDR3 runs 15 residues. V was clipped by 5 bases and J by 4 bases, with 14 bases between them. Germline V lookup: CDR1 SGHVS, CDR2 FQNEAQ. The full variable domain, its missing parts supplied by reference TRBV7-8 and TRBJ2-2, is GAGVSQSPRYKVAKRGQDVALRCDPISGHVSLFWYQQALGQGPEFLTYFQNEAQLDKSGLPSDRFFAERPEGSVSTLKIQRTQQEDSAVYLCASSPGRGPTGELFFGEGSRLTVL.

To note about this clonotype: This clone may be a read error of a much larger clone one base away. The chain has TRBV24-1 and TRBJ1-2, with 7 bases identical to TRBD1. CDR3 length: 17 residues. CDR1 is KGHDR, CDR2 SFDVKD, per germline. CDR3 loop: CAASGHVTGTANYGYTF. CDR3 bases: TGTGCCGCCAGTGGCCATGTCACCGGGACAGCTAACTATGGCTACACCTTC.

This chain links TRBV7-8 with TRBJ2-7; 8 bases map to TRBD2. V was pared by 5 bases and J by 4 bases, with 7 bases of the junction left unmatched. The germline V gene has CDR1 SGHVS and CDR2 FQNEAQ. CDR3 size: 14 residues. The CDR3, as DNA: TGTGCCAGCAGCAAGACTGGCGGGAGGTACGAGCAGTACTTC. Residues: CASSKTGGRYEQYF.

In regard to this clonotype: Compared with germline, one end of the junction differs, possibly owing to a read error. V gene TRBV10-2 combines with J gene TRBJ2-2; 15 positions match TRBD2. CDR1 is WSHSY, CDR2 SAAADI, per germline. The CDR3 loop spans 17 amino acids. CDR3 residues: CAISERRTSGGAGELFF. The DNA of the CDR3 is TGTGCCATCAGTGAGCGACGGACTAGCGGGGGGGCCGGGGAGCTGTTTTTT.

This clonotype was observed a handful of times. This CDR3 reads CASSLAAIETQYF. The CDR3 bases are TGTGCCAGCAGCTTAGCGGCCATCGAGACCCAGTACTTC. The V and J genes are TRBV7-8 and TRBJ2-5; no reliable D call. Germline CDR1 SGHVS, CDR2 FQNEAQ. V lost 0 bases and J lost 5, with 7 bases in between. The CDR3 is 13 residues long.

Comment on this clonotype: The germline gene is not matched at one end of the junction; a read error may be the cause. The chain recombines TRBV10-3 with TRBJ1-5, with TRBD1 as a possible D gene (5 bases). Germline CDR1 reads ENHRY; CDR2 reads SYGVKD. This CDR3 has 16 residues. The CDR3 sequence: CASSEGGGEGNQPQHF. CDR3 bases: TGTGCCAGCAGTGAAGGTGGGGGGGAGGGCAATCAGCCCCAGCATTTT.

This chain uses TRBV15 with TRBJ2-5, with D perhaps given as TRBD1 or TRBD2 (6 bases each). Deletions cut 2 bases from V and 6 bases from J, with 16 bases between. Per germline, CDR1 LNHNV and CDR2 YYDKDF (reference sequence). CDR3 length: 15 residues. CDR3 sequence (DNA): TGTGCCACCAGCAGACGGACCGGGGGCGCGAAGACCCAGTACTTC. Translating gives CATSRRTGGAKTQYF.

The chain recombines TRBV28 with TRBJ2-7; 9 bases map to TRBD2. The length of the CDR3 is 13 residues. The V and J ends lost 8 bases and 4 bases, in that order; junction bases with no gene match: 6. Per germline, CDR1 MDHEN and CDR2 SYDVKM. CDR3 in amino acids: CASGGGARYEQYF. The CDR3 region has the DNA TGTGCCAGCGGCGGGGGGGCGCGATACGAGCAGTACTTC.

The V gene is TRBV7-9, the J gene TRBJ2-5; no reliable D call. This CDR3 spans 13 amino acids. V was cut by 4 bases and J by 5 bases, with 11 bases left in between. Germline CDR1 SEHNR, CDR2 FQNEAQ (reference sequence). CDR3 sequence: CASSSTPRETQYF. The CDR3 DNA reads as TGTGCCAGCAGCTCGACCCCACGGGAGACCCAGTACTTC.

A few counts support this clonotype. V usage is TRBV18 and J usage is TRBJ2-6; 9 bases are a match to TRBD1. Germline V gene data show CDR1 as KGHSH and CDR2 as LQKENI. J lost 0 bases, V lost 5 bases, and 5 bases had no gene match. The CDR3 has 17 amino acids. The CDR3 is CASSTTGGNSGANVLTF. CDR3 nucleotide sequence: TGTGCCAGCTCAACGACAGGGGGTAACTCTGGGGCCAACGTCCTGACTTTC.

V and J are TRBV9 and TRBJ1-1, with no clear D. Trimming cost V 4 bases and J 5 bases, with 12 bases left between them. The CDR3 has 13 residues. Germline V gene data show CDR1 as SGDLS and CDR2 as YYNGEE. The CDR3 here is CASSPTGSTEAFF. In nucleotides, the CDR3 is TGTGCCAGCAGCCCCACGGGAAGTACTGAAGCTTTCTTT.

This chain connects TRBV9 to TRBJ1-1; a weak D match, TRBD1 (6 bases). The CDR3 extends over 14 amino acids. CDR1 and CDR2 (germline): SGDLS, YYNGEE. V was shortened by 4 bases and J by 2 bases, with 12 bases between the two germline ends. The CDR3 reads CASSTEGGNTEAFF. The CDR3 nucleotides read TGTGCCAGCAGCACCGAGGGGGGAAACACTGAAGCTTTCTTT.

This clonotype was seen a handful of times. The chain joins TRBV20-1 to TRBJ2-5; D may match TRBD1 or TRBD2 (6 bases each). CDR1 DFQATT and CDR2 SNEGSKA come from the germline V gene (reference sequence). Trimming pared 6 bases from V and 5 bases from J, leaving 16 bases between. The length of the CDR3 is 13 residues. As DNA, the CDR3 is TGCAGTGCCCCACGGGGGCTGAGGGAGACCCAGTACTTC. Protein: CSAPRGLRETQYF.

For this clonotype: The CDR3 carries no conserved terminal phenylalanine or tryptophan, so it likely arises from a read error. The V call is TRBV6-6, the J call TRBJ2-5, with TRBD2 as a possible D gene (6 bases). The CDR3 is 13 amino acids. CDR1 is MNHNY, CDR2 SVGAGI, per germline (reference sequence). Trimming took 7 bases from V and 1 from J, leaving 10 bases between them. CDR3 residues: CASNRDFQETQYI. The CDR3 DNA reads as TGTGCCAGCAACCGGGACTTCCAAGAGACCCAGTACATC.